The present TCR beta chain was sequenced within a study of blood T cell repertoires in COVID-19. Across the study: Whether acute or convalescent, the COVID-19 samples came from the United States, Italy and Spain. PBMCs, B-cell-depleted T cells, or T cells were the source of the cDNA or gDNA that made up the material.

Per the authors' pipeline: Reference gene primer amplification yielded estimated nucleated cell counts. TCRdb keeps only in-frame clones here, not all; method: immunoSEQ multiplex PCR. That table gives V, J and clone size, and the DNA gave D and trimming. Of 150,000 to 200,000 clones listed, approximately 90% were seen once; the top ten hold 1.5% to 2%. The CDR3 has 13 amino acids. Looked up from germline, CDR1 is ENHRY and CDR2 is SYGVKD. Trimming removed 5 bases from V and 3 bases from J, with 8 bases in between. Sequencing input: peripheral blood. The chain couples TRBV10-3 to TRBJ1-5; D remains ambiguous. The receptor was derived from a man younger than 30 who had recovered from COVID-19. Here the CDR3 DNA reads TGTGCCATCAGTCCGGGGAACAATCAGCCCCAGCATTTT. This translates into CAISPGNNQPQHF.